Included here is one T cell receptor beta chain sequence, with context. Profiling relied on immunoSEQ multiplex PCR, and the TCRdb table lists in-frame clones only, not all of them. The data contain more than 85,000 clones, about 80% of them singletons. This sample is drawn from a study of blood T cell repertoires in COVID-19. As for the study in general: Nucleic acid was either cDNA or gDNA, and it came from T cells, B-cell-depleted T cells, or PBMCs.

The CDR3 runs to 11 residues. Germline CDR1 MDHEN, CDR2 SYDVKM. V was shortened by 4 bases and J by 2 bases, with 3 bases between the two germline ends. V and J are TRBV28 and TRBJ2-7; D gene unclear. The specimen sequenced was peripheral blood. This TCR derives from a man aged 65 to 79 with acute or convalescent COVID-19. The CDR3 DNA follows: TGTGCCAGCAGTTCGGCCTACGAGCAGTACTTC. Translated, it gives CASSSAYEQYF.